Below are 32 T cell receptor beta chains sequenced from a single sample in a study of shared clonotypes between healthy human individuals. Sequenced by immunoSEQ multiplex PCR; TCRdb stores in-frame clones only, minus some. The sample includes around 620,000 clones, 85% to 95% of them seen just once. Selected positively for CCR7 and CD45RO-negative, naive CD8 cells excluded terminally differentiated effector memory CD45RA+ cells. Input material: naive CD8+ T cells sorted from blood. The origin of the receptors is a woman between 25 and 40 years old in good health.

V gene TRBV11-2 combines with J gene TRBJ2-7; TRBD1 agrees at 8 bases. This CDR3 region has 16 residues. Germline assignment: CDR1 SGHAT and CDR2 FQNNGV. Unmatched junction bases numbered 11, after V lost 7 bases and J lost 0 bases. The CDR3: CASNYGLGQGSYEQYF. CDR3 in DNA: TGTGCCAGCAACTACGGACTTGGACAGGGCTCCTACGAGCAGTACTTC. Together with reference TRBV11-2 and TRBJ2-7, the CDR3 gives the full variable domain: EAGVAQSPRYKIIEKRQSVAFWCNPISGHATLYWYQQILGQGPKLLIQFQNNGVVDDSQLPKDRFSAERLKGVDSTLKIQPAKLEDSAVYLCASNYGLGQGSYEQYFGPGTRLTVT.

There are a few counts of this clone. Other DNA variants within this sample encode the same CDR3. V is TRBV19 and J is TRBJ1-5; the D gene is possibly TRBD1 (5 bases). V was shortened by 9 bases and J by 7 bases, with 7 bases between the two germline ends. Germline V gives CDR1 LNHDA, CDR2 SQIVND (reference sequence). The CDR3 length is 10 residues. This chain's CDR3 is CASRDQPQHF. CDR3 in DNA: TGTGCCAGCAGGGACCAGCCCCAGCATTTT.

The chain employs TRBV6-6 and TRBJ1-2; D ambiguous. The V end was cut by 5 bases, the J end by 6 bases, with 19 bases between. There are 15 residues in the CDR3. Germline assignment: CDR1 MNHNY and CDR2 SVGAGI (reference sequence). The DNA for the CDR3 is TGTGCCAGCAGTGACCCTCGGGGTTATGGGAATGGCTACACCTTC. It specifies CASSDPRGYGNGYTF.

V and J are TRBV19 and TRBJ2-6; D remains ambiguous. From germline, CDR1 is LNHDA and CDR2 SQIVND (reference sequence). Trimming pared 7 bases from V and 1 base from J, leaving 5 bases between. This CDR3 comprises 13 residues. DNA of the CDR3: TGTGCCAGTACTTTGTCTGGGGCCAACGTCCTGACTTTC. Translating gives CASTLSGANVLTF.

This clone was seen only a few times. The J gene is TRBJ1-1, the V gene TRBV7-9; D not certain. Trimming left V 4 bases short and J 4 bases short, with 4 bases between. The V gene's germline CDR1 is SEHNR and CDR2 FQNEAQ (reference sequence). The CDR3 sequence is 11 residues long. CDR3 sequence: CASSWSTEAFF. The CDR3, as DNA: TGTGCCAGCAGCTGGAGCACTGAAGCTTTCTTT.

The V gene is TRBV2, the J gene TRBJ1-1, with 8 positions matching TRBD1. Germline V gives CDR1 SNHLY, CDR2 FYNNEI. The CDR3 is 13 residues long. Trimming at V came to 11 bases and at J to 3 bases, leaving 8 bases not matched to a gene. The DNA of the CDR3 is TGTGCCGGCCGGGACAGGCCTTACACTGAAGCTTTCTTT. It translates to CAGRDRPYTEAFF.

The chain uses TRBV5-6 and TRBJ1-4; D call uncertain. Trimming shortened V by 1 base and J by 5 bases, and 6 bases separated the two germline ends. The germline CDR1 and CDR2 sequences are SGHDT and YYEEEE. The CDR3 has 13 residues. CDR3 loop: CASSLFPNEKLFF. The CDR3, as DNA: TGTGCCAGCAGCTTGTTCCCAAATGAAAAACTGTTTTTT.

The chain recombines TRBV19 with TRBJ2-2; D unresolved. The length of the CDR3 is 13 residues. V was trimmed by 3 bases and J by 10 bases, leaving 12 bases between them. The germline CDR1 and CDR2 sequences are LNHDA and SQIVND (reference sequence). CDR3 sequence reads: CASSMGMVVELFF. DNA of the CDR3: TGTGCCAGTAGTATGGGGATGGTCGTGGAGCTGTTTTTT.

The gene calls are TRBV5-6 and TRBJ2-1, with TRBD2 matching 11 bases. From germline, CDR1 is SGHDT and CDR2 YYEEEE. The CDR3 consists of 17 residues. V lost 4 bases, J lost 4 bases, and 10 bases stayed unmatched. CDR3 protein: CASSHSTSGTSYNEQFF. The DNA of the CDR3 is TGTGCCAGCAGCCATTCGACTAGCGGGACTTCATACAATGAGCAGTTCTTC.

The chain is built from TRBV28 and TRBJ2-7, with a possible D match to TRBD2 (5 bases). V was clipped by 2 bases and J by 9 bases, with 11 bases between them. The CDR3 sequence is 12 residues long. CDR1 MDHEN and CDR2 SYDVKM come from the germline V gene. CDR3 coding DNA: TGTGCCAGCAGTTTACTTGGACGGGGGCAGTACTTC. Translation: CASSLLGRGQYF.

This clone was detected only once. The V and J genes are TRBV9 and TRBJ2-7; D is ambiguous. The ends were cut back, 3 bases at V and 7 bases at J, with 20 bases in the middle. CDR3 length equals 15 residues. CDR1 is SGDLS, CDR2 YYNGEE, per germline. The CDR3, as DNA: TGTGCCAGCAGCGAAAGCCGCCCACAGTTGAAAGAGCAGTACTTC. As protein: CASSESRPQLKEQYF.

The chain links TRBV19 to TRBJ2-7, with 10 nucleotides matching TRBD1. V was clipped by 3 bases and J by 4 bases; unmatched bases: 9. Germline CDR1 LNHDA, CDR2 SQIVND (reference sequence). CDR3 size: 16 residues. CDR3 in DNA: TGTGCCAGTAGTATTACGGGACAGGGGTTGAGTTACGAGCAGTACTTC. Translating it yields CASSITGQGLSYEQYF.

The chain joins TRBV28 to TRBJ1-2; no clear D. Per germline, CDR1 MDHEN and CDR2 SYDVKM. This CDR3 is 14 amino acids long. V was pared by 2 bases and J by 3 bases, with 10 bases between. CDR3 bases: TGTGCCAGCAGTTTACCCGGAGCCGACTATGGCTACACCTTC. It encodes CASSLPGADYGYTF.

The CDR3 nucleotides are TGTGCCAGCATCGGCGGGACGGGCTACGAGCAGTACTTC. This translates into CASIGGTGYEQYF. The J gene is TRBJ2-7, the V gene TRBV27, with D maybe TRBD2 (6 bases). This CDR3 has 13 amino acids. Germline CDR1 and CDR2: MNHEY and SMNVEV (reference sequence). Trimming pared 7 bases from V and 3 bases from J, leaving 13 bases between.

The chain joins TRBV11-2 to TRBJ2-1, with 10 positions matching TRBD2. CDR1 is SGHAT, CDR2 FQNNGV, per germline. The CDR3 has 13 residues. J was trimmed by 9 bases and V by 4 bases; bases with no gene match: 3. The CDR3 DNA sequence: TGTGCCAGCAGCTCGGGACTAGCGAGTGAGCAGTTCTTC. Protein product: CASSSGLASEQFF.

The V gene is TRBV5-4, the J gene TRBJ1-6; D ambiguous. Between the trimmed V and J ends, which lost 4 bases and 9 bases, there was a span of 8 bases. The length of the CDR3 is 12 residues. Looked up from germline, CDR1 is SGHNT and CDR2 is YYREEE (reference sequence). Written as DNA, the CDR3 is TGTGCCAGCAGCGCCGGGAGTTCACCCCTCCACTTT. Its translation is CASSAGSSPLHF.

On this clone itself: Distinct nucleotide sequences in the sample also encode this CDR3. V and J are TRBV28 and TRBJ1-1, with D possibly TRBD1 on 6 matching bases. In germline, CDR1 is MDHEN, CDR2 SYDVKM. Trimming pared 1 base from V and 4 bases from J, leaving 10 bases between. This CDR3 is built from 14 residues. CDR3 residues: CASSLSGVGTEAFF. In DNA, the CDR3 is TGTGCCAGCAGTTTATCAGGGGTGGGCACTGAAGCTTTCTTT.

The CDR3 DNA follows: TGTGCCAGCAGCTCCTGGGACAGGGATCAGCCCCAGCATTTT. It is translated as CASSSWDRDQPQHF. V usage is TRBV7-9 and J usage is TRBJ1-5; 9 bases match TRBD1. Looked up from germline, CDR1 is SEHNR and CDR2 is FQNEAQ (reference sequence). V was clipped by 4 bases and J by 5 bases; unmatched bases: 3. The CDR3 contains 14 residues.

The genes are TRBV7-9 and TRBJ1-1, with D possibly matching TRBD1 (6 bases). CDR3 length equals 15 residues. Germline CDR1 reads SEHNR; CDR2 reads FQNEAQ (reference sequence). The V end was cut by 4 bases, the J end by 1 base, with 13 bases between. Written as DNA, the CDR3 is TGTGCCAGCAGCTCCAACAGGGTTGGGAACACTGAAGCTTTCTTT. Amino acid sequence: CASSSNRVGNTEAFF.

CDR3 sequence (DNA): TGTGCCAGCAGGCCGACAGATAGCAATCAGCCCCAGCATTTT. Translating it yields CASRPTDSNQPQHF. This sequence joins TRBV6-5 and TRBJ1-5, with D maybe TRBD1 (5 bases). This CDR3 has 14 amino acids. Germline CDR1 and CDR2: MNHEY and SVGAGI. V was clipped by 6 bases and J by 0 bases, with 9 bases between them.

V and J are TRBV7-9 and TRBJ1-4, with 7 bases aligning to TRBD1. Germline values: CDR1 SEHNR, CDR2 FQNEAQ (reference sequence). The CDR3 is 18 amino acids. V lost 5 bases to trimming and J lost 6 bases; unmatched junction nucleotides: 18. CDR3 nucleotide sequence: TGTGCCAGCAGCGCCAGACAGGGTCCGAGTAGTGGAGATGAAAAACTGTTTTTT. It encodes CASSARQGPSSGDEKLFF.

The chain couples TRBV13 to TRBJ1-1; unclear D gene. Trimming cost V 1 base and J 1 base, with 4 bases left between them. CDR1 PRHDT and CDR2 FYEKMQ come from the germline V gene (reference sequence). This CDR3 has 13 residues. The CDR3 loop is CASSLAGNTEAFF. CDR3 bases: TGTGCCAGCAGCTTAGCAGGGAACACTGAAGCTTTCTTT.

The chain employs TRBV13 and TRBJ2-1; D unclear. Per germline, CDR1 PRHDT and CDR2 FYEKMQ (reference sequence). The length of the CDR3 is 12 residues. Trimming stripped 5 bases from V and 6 bases from J, with 8 bases between. The CDR3, as DNA: TGTGCCAGCAGCCTTACTCTCAATGAGCAGTTCTTC. Amino acids: CASSLTLNEQFF.

The chain is built from TRBV7-9 and TRBJ2-7; D is ambiguous. Trimming took 6 bases from V and 3 from J, leaving 15 bases between them. This CDR3 has 14 residues. CDR1 SEHNR and CDR2 FQNEAQ come from the germline V gene (reference sequence). For the CDR3, the DNA is TGTGCCAGCAGGACGGGCGGCGGAAACTACGAGCAGTACTTC. Translated: CASRTGGGNYEQYF.

This chain uses TRBV7-9 with TRBJ2-7; D unresolved. The germline V gene encodes CDR1 SEHNR and CDR2 FQNEAQ (reference sequence). CDR3 length equals 14 residues. The ends were cut back, 3 bases at V and 0 bases at J, with 9 bases in the middle. The DNA for the CDR3 is TGTGCCAGCAGCTTCGGGCCGTACTCCTACGAGCAGTACTTC. Translating gives CASSFGPYSYEQYF. Complete variable domain (other parts from reference TRBV7-9 and TRBJ2-7): DTGVSQNPRHKITKRGQNVTFRCDPISEHNRLYWYRQTLGQGPEFLTYFQNEAQLEKSRLLSDRFSAERPKGSFSTLEIQRTEQGDSAMYLCASSFGPYSYEQYFGPGTRLTVT.

The gene calls are TRBV9 and TRBJ2-7, with 10 bases aligning to TRBD1. J lost 4 bases, V lost 3 bases, and 7 bases had no gene match. Germline V gene sequence: CDR1 SGDLS, CDR2 YYNGEE. This CDR3 is 15 amino acids long. This chain's CDR3 is CASSARTGGVYEQYF. CDR3 nucleotide sequence: TGTGCCAGCAGCGCCCGGACAGGGGGGGTTTACGAGCAGTACTTC.

This chain joins TRBV2 and TRBJ2-3; possibly TRBD2 for D (6 bases). V was shortened by 6 bases and J by 0 bases, with 13 bases between the two germline ends. CDR3 size: 15 residues. Germline CDR1 and CDR2: SNHLY and FYNNEI. In nucleotides, the CDR3 is TGTGCCAGCAGCCCTAGCGACCCTAGCACAGATACGCAGTATTTT. It is translated as CASSPSDPSTDTQYF.

The chain recombines TRBV5-1 with TRBJ1-2; D is uncertain. In germline, CDR1 is SGHRS, CDR2 YFSETQ. Trimming cost V 4 bases and J 7 bases, with 8 bases left between them. CDR3 length: 11 amino acids. CDR3 sequence reads: CASSALGGYTF. The DNA of the CDR3 is TGCGCCAGCAGCGCACTCGGTGGCTACACCTTC.

The V call is TRBV28, the J call TRBJ2-1; D gene unclear. Trimming took off 5 bases at V and 5 bases at J, with 7 bases between the two ends. CDR3 length: 12 residues. The germline gives CDR1 MDHEN, CDR2 SYDVKM. The chain's CDR3 is CASSGINNEQFF. CDR3 coding DNA: TGTGCCAGCAGTGGGATAAACAATGAGCAGTTCTTC.

This clone was detected only once. This rearrangement joins TRBV27 to TRBJ2-7; 9 bases match TRBD2. The ends lost 2 bases at V and 2 bases at J; junction bases unmatched: 4. This CDR3 has 15 residues. The germline CDR1 and CDR2 sequences are MNHEY and SMNVEV (reference sequence). This chain's CDR3 is CASSLASGKAYEQYF. For the CDR3, the DNA is TGTGCCAGCAGTTTAGCTAGCGGGAAGGCCTACGAGCAGTACTTC.

V is TRBV6-8 and J is TRBJ2-7; perhaps TRBD1 as D (5 bases). V was trimmed by 3 bases and J by 5 bases, leaving 17 bases between them. The CDR3 runs to 15 residues. Per germline, CDR1 MNHGY and CDR2 SAAAGT. The CDR3 DNA sequence: TGTGCCAGCAGTTATCGGGCTGTCAGGGCCCACGAGCAGTACTTC. It encodes CASSYRAVRAHEQYF.

This chain links TRBV27 with TRBJ2-1; D might be TRBD1 (5 bases). The CDR3 has 14 residues. Germline V gene lookup returns CDR1 MNHEY and CDR2 SMNVEV (reference sequence). Trimming left V 6 bases short and J 6 bases short, with 15 bases between. CDR3 DNA sequence: TGTGCCAGCAGCCCGATGGCTAGGGGCAATGAGCAGTTCTTC. Amino acid sequence: CASSPMARGNEQFF.